The text below deals with one T cell receptor (beta chain). Antigen specificity is unknown. The method was immunoSEQ multiplex PCR; TCRdb's version includes in-frame clones alone and lacks a portion of them. The sample has 70,000 to 75,000 clones, around 95% seen once. Donors were drawn from the approximately 130-subject validation cohort, separate from the approximately 680-subject first cohort. This specimen belongs to a study of cytomegalovirus exposure and HLA in healthy donors. In germline, CDR1 is SEHNR, CDR2 FQNEAQ (reference sequence). Trimming cost V 1 base and J 7 bases; bases outside gene matches: 1. The length of the CDR3 is 14 residues. Notes on the study in general: There were approximately 150 TCR beta chains listed as cytomegalovirus-associated.

Sequenced: PBMCs. This TCR was sampled from a man aged 18 to 30 in good health and CMV-seropositive. V usage is TRBV7-9 and J usage is TRBJ1-6, with TRBD1 identical over 7 bases. The CDR3 protein is CASSLVRGNSPLHF. Here the CDR3 DNA reads TGTGCCAGCAGCTTAGTCAGGGGGAATTCACCCCTCCACTTT.